The subject of this entry is one TCR beta chain. The read terminates 3 residues before the CDR3 end, so the remaining end is supplied by the germline J gene. CDR3 length: 14 amino acids. Germline V gene data show CDR1 as MNHEY and CDR2 as SVGEGT. The V end was cut by 6 bases, the J end by 0 bases, with 9 bases between. The record originates from a study of T cells in women clearing cervical HPV infection. Study summary: Donors had HPV16-related CIN3 or worse; 2 had invasive cancer.

MY09/MY11 PCR detected cervical HPV DNA; dot-blot assigned genotypes. Sequencing used immunoSEQ multiplex PCR; TCRdb keeps in-frame clones, though not all of them. Found here are approximately 25,000 clones; the top ten clones hold approximately 24%. The gene calls are TRBV6-2 or TRBV6-3 and TRBJ1-5, with D possibly being TRBD1 (6 bases). The specimen was blood buffy coat. The TCR sequence derives from a woman aged 18-70 years with a cervical HPV16 infection that either progressed to CIN3+ or cleared (not recorded which). CDR3 protein: CASRGTNSNQPQHF. CDR3 bases read: TGTGCCAGCAGAGGGACAAATAGCAATCAGCCC.